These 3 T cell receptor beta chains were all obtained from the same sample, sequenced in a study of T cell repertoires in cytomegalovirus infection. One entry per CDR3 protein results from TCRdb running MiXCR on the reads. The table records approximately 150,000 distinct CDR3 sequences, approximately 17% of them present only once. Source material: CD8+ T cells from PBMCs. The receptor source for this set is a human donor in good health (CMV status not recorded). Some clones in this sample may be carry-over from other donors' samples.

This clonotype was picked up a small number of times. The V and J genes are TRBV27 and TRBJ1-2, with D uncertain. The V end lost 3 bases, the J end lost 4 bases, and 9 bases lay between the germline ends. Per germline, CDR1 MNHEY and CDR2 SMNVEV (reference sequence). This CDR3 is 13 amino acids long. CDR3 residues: CASSFEGTYGYTF. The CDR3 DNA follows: TGTGCCAGCAGTTTCGAGGGCACCTATGGCTACACCTTC.

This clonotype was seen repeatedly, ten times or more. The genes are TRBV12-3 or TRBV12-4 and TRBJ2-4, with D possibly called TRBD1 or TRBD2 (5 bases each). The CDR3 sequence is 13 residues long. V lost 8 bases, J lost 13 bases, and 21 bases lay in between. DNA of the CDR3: TGTGCCAGCTCGACGAGGGGAGAGCGAGCCCAGTACTTC. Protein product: CASSTRGERAQYF.

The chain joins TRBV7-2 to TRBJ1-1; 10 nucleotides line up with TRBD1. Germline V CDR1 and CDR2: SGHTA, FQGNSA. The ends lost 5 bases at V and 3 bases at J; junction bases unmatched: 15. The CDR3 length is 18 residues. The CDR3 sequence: CASSPDRGATPDYTEAFF. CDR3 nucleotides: TGTGCCAGCAGCCCGGACAGGGGGGCGACCCCGGACTACACTGAAGCTTTCTTT.